The T cell receptor beta chain under discussion was sequenced for a study of blood T cell repertoires in COVID-19. For the study at large: Samples of COVID-19 (acute and convalescent) were obtained from the United States, Italy and Spain.

In the source study's methods: Reference gene primer amplification gave estimated nucleated cell counts. Produced via immunoSEQ multiplex PCR; TCRdb's table is partial and in-frame only. D and trimming come from the DNA, and the V and J calls and clone size come from that table. The table lists 85,000 to 100,000 clones, roughly 85% of them singletons. This TCR was recovered from a man aged 50 to 60 with active or convalescent COVID-19. The sample taken for sequencing was peripheral blood.

The CDR3, as DNA: TGCGCCAGCAGCTTTCCGGACAGGGTTGGCGGGGAGCTGTTTTTT. Protein: CASSFPDRVGGELFF. The V and J genes are TRBV5-1 and TRBJ2-2, with 8 bases matching TRBD1. The CDR3 spans 15 residues. The ends lost 2 bases at V and 7 bases at J; junction bases unmatched: 7. Germline CDR1 SGHRS, CDR2 YFSETQ.